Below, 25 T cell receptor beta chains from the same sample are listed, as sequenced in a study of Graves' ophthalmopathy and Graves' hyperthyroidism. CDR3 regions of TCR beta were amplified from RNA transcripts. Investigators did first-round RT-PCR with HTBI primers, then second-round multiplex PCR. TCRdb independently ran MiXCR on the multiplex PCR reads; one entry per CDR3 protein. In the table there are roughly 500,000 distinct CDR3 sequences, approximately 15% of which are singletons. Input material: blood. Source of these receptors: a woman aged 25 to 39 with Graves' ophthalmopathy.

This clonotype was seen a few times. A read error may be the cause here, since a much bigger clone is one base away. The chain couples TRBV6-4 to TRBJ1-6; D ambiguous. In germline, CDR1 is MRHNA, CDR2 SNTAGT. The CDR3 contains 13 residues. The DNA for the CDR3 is TGTGCCAGCAGTGACTCGGAGGGATCACACCTCCACTTT. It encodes CASSDSEGSHLHF.

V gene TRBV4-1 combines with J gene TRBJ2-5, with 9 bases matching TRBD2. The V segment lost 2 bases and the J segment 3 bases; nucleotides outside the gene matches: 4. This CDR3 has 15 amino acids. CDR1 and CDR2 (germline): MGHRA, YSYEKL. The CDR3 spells CASSQTGTSKETQYF. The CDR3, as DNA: TGCGCCAGCAGCCAAACCGGGACTAGCAAAGAGACCCAGTACTTC.

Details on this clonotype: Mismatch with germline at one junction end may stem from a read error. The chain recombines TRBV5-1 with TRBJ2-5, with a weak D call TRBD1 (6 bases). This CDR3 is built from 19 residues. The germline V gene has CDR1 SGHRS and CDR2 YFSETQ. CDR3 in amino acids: CSSSSRGIPSRGYQETQYF. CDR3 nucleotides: TGCTCCAGCAGCAGCAGGGGTATACCCAGCCGTGGGTACCAAGAGACGCAGTACTTC.

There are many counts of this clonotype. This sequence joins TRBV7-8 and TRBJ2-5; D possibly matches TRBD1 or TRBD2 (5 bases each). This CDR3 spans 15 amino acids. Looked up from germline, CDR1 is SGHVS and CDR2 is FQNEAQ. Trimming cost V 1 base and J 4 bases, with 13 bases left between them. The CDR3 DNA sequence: TGTGCCAGCAGCTTAGGATCAGGGAGAAGAGAGACCCAGTACTTC. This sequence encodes CASSLGSGRRETQYF.

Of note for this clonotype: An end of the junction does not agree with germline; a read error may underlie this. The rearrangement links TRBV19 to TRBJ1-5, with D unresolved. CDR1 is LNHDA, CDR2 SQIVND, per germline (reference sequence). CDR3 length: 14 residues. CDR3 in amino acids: CASSLGIANQPQHF. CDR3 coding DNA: TGTGCCAGCAGTTTGGGGATAGCCAATCAGCCTCAGCATTTT. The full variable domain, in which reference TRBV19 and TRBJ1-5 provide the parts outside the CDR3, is DGGITQSPKYLFRKEGQNVTLSCEQNLNHDAMYWYRQDPGQGLRLIYYSQIVNDFQKGDIAEGYSVSREKKESFPLTVTSAQKNPTAFYLCASSLGIANQPQHFGDGTRLSIL.

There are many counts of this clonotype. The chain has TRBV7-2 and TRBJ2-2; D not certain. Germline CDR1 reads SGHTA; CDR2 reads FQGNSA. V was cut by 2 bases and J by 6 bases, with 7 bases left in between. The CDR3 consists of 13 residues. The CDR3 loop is CASSLKGSGELFF. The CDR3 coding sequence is TGTGCCAGCAGCTTAAAGGGCTCCGGGGAGCTGTTTTTT. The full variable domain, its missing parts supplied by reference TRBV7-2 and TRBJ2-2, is GAGVSQSPSNKVTEKGKDVELRCDPISGHTALYWYRQSLGQGLEFLIYFQGNSAPDKSGLPSDRFSAERTGGSVSTLTIQRTQQEDSAVYLCASSLKGSGELFFGEGSRLTVL.

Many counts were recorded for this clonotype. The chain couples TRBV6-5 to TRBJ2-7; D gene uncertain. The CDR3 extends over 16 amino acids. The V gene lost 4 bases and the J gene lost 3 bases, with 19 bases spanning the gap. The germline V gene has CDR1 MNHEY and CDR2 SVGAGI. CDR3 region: CASSSRMGPPVYEQYF. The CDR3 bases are TGTGCCAGCAGTTCCCGAATGGGCCCCCCGGTCTACGAGCAGTACTTC.

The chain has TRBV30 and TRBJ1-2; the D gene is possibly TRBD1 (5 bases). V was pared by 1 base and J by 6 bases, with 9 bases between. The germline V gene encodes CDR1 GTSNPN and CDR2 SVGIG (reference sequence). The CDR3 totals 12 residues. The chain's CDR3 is CAWSARTNGYTF. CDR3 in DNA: TGTGCCTGGAGTGCACGGACAAATGGCTACACCTTC.

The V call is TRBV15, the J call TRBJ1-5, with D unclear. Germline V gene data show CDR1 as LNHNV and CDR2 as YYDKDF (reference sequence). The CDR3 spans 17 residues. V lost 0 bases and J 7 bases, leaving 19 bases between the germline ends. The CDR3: CATSRDLAHLRRQPQHF. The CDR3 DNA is TGTGCCACCAGCAGAGATCTTGCCCACCTAAGAAGGCAGCCCCAGCATTTT.

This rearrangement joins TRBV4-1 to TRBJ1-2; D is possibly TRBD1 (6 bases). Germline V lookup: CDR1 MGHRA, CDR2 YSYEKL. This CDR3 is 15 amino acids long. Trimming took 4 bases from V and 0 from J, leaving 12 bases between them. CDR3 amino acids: CASSPGDKANYGYTF. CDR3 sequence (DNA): TGCGCCAGCAGCCCGGGGGACAAAGCTAACTATGGCTACACCTTC.

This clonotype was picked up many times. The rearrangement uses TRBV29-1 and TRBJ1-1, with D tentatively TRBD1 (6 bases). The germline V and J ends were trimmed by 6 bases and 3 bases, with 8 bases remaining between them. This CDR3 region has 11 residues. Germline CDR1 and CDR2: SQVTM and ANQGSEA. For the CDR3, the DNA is TGCAGCGTAGGGGGGTACACTGAAGCTTTCTTT. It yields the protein CSVGGYTEAFF.

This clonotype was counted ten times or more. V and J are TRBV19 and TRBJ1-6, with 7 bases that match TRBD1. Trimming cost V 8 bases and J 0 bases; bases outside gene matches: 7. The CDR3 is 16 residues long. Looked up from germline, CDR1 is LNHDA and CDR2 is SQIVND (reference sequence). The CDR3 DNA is TGTGCCAGTCGTCTCCGGGACAGCTCCTATAATTCACCCCTCCACTTT. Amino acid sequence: CASRLRDSSYNSPLHF.

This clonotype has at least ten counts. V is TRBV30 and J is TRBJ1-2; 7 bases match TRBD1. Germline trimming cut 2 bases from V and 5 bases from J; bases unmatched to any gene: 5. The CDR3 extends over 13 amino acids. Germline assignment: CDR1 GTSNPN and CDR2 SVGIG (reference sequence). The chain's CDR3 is CAWSSDRPYGYTF. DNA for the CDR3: TGTGCCTGGAGTTCGGACAGGCCGTATGGCTACACCTTC.

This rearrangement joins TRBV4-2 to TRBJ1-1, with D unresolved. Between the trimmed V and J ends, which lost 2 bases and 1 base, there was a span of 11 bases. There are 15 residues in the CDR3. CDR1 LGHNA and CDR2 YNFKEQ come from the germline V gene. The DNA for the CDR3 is TGTGCCAGCAGCCAAAAAGACGGCTCGAACACTGAAGCTTTCTTT. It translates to CASSQKDGSNTEAFF.

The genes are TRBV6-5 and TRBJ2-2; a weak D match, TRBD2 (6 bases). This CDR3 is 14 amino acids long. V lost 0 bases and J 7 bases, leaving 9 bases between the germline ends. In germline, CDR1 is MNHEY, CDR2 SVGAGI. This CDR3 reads CASSYSEGVGELFF. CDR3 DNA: TGTGCCAGCAGTTACTCGGAGGGAGTCGGGGAGCTGTTTTTT.

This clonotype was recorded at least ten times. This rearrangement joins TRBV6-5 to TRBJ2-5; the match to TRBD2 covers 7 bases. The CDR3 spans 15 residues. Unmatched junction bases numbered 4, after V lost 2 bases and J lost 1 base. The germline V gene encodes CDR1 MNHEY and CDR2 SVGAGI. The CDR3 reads CASSYARGIQETQYF. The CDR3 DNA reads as TGTGCCAGCAGTTACGCGCGGGGGATCCAAGAGACCCAGTACTTC.

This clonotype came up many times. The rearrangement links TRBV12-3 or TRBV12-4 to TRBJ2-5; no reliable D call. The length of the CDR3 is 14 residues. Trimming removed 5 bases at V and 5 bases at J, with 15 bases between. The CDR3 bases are TGTGCCAGCAGTAAGGGCTTTACAAGGGAGACCCAGTACTTC. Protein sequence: CASSKGFTRETQYF.

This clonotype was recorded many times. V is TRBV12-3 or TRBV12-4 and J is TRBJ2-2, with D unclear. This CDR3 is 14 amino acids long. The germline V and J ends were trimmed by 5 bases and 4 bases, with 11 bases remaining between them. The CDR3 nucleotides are TGTGCCAGCAGTCGACACGGTGGCACCGGGGAGCTGTTTTTT. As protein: CASSRHGGTGELFF.

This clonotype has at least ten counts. CDR3 in DNA: TGTGCCAGCAGCCTAAGGGCAGGGTCTTCACCCCTCCACTTT. This encodes CASSLRAGSSPLHF. This chain joins TRBV6-1 and TRBJ1-6; tentatively, D is TRBD1 (5 bases). V was cut by 6 bases and J by 9 bases, with 15 bases left in between. Germline loops: CDR1 MNHNS, CDR2 SASEGT. This CDR3 contains 14 residues.

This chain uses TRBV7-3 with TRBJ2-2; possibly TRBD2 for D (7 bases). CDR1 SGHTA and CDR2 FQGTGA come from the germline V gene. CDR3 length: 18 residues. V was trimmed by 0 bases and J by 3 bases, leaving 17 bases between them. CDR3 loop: CASSLTPRGGGDTGELFF. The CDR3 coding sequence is TGTGCCAGCAGCTTAACCCCCAGAGGGGGGGGAGACACCGGGGAGCTGTTTTTT.

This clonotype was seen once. The CDR3 spells CSATSDGNYGYTF. DNA of the CDR3: TGCAGTGCTACATCCGACGGTAACTATGGCTACACCTTC. This rearrangement joins TRBV20-1 to TRBJ1-2; D is uncertain. The V and J ends lost 4 bases and 1 base respectively, with 10 bases between them. The CDR3 has 13 amino acids. Looked up from germline, CDR1 is DFQATT and CDR2 is SNEGSKA (reference sequence).

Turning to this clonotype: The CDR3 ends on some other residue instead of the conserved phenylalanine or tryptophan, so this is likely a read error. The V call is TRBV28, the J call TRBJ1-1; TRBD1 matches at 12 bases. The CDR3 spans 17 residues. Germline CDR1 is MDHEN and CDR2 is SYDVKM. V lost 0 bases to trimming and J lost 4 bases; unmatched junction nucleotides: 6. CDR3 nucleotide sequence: TGTGCCAGCAGTTTATGGGTGAGGGACAGGGGGCTCACTGAAGCTTTCCTT. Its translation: CASSLWVRDRGLTEAFL.

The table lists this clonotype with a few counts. In nucleotides, the CDR3 is TGTGCCAGCTCACTTCAAATGGCGGGGAAAGGCACTGAAGCTTTCTTT. Protein sequence: CASSLQMAGKGTEAFF. The gene calls are TRBV18 and TRBJ1-1; D uncertain. CDR1 is KGHSH, CDR2 LQKENI, per germline. This CDR3 comprises 16 residues. V dropped 4 bases and J dropped 4 bases, with 19 bases sitting between them.

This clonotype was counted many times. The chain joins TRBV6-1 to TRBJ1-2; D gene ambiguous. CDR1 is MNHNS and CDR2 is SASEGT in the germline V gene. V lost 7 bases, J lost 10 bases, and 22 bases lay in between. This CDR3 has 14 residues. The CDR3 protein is CASTHATASLSYTF. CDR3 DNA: TGTGCCAGCACCCACGCAACGGCCTCGCTTTCCTACACCTTC.

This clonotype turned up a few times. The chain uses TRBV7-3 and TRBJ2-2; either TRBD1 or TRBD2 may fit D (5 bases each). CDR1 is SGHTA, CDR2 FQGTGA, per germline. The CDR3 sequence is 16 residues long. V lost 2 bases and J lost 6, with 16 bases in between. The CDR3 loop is CASSLEAGPGPGELFF. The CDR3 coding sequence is TGTGCCAGCAGCTTAGAGGCAGGCCCGGGGCCCGGGGAGCTGTTTTTT. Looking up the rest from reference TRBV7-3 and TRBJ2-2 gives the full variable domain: GAGVSQTPSNKVTEKGKYVELRCDPISGHTALYWYRQSLGQGPEFLIYFQGTGAADDSGLPNDRFFAVRPEGSVSTLKIQRTERGDSAVYLCASSLEAGPGPGELFFGEGSRLTVL.